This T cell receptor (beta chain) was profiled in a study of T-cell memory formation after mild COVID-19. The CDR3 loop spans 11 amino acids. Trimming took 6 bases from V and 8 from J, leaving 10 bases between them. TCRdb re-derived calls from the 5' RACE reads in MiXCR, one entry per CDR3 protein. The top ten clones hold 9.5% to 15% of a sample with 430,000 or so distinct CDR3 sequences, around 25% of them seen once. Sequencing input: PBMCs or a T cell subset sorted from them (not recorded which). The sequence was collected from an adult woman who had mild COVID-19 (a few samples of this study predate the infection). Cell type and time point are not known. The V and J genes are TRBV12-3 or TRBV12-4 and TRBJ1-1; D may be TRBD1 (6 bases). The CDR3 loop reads CASRIGGEAFF. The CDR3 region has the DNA TGTGCCAGCAGGATAGGGGGAGAAGCTTTCTTT.